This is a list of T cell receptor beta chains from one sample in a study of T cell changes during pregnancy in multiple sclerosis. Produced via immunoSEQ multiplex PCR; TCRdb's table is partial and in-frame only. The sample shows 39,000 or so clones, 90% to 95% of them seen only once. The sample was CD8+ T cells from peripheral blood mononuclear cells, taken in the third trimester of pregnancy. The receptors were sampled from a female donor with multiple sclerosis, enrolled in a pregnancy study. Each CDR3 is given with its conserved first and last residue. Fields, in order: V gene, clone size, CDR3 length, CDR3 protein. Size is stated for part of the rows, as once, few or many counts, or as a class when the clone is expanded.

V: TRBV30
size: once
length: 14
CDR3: CAWSSGVGIPPQHF

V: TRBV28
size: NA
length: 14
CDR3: CASRWGGAGYEQYF

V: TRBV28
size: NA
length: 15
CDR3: CASSLGTSASYEQYF

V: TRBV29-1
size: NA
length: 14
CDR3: CSVWVAATNEKLFF

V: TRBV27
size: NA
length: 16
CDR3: CASSSGTSGSRGEQFF

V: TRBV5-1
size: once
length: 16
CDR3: CASSLGETGLGETQYF

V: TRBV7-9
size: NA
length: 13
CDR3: CASSKLGGGELFF

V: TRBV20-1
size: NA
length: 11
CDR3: CSALSGVEQYF

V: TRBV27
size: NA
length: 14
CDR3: CASRPGLFLYEQYF

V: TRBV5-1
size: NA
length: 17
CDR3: CASSLTITGTLNEKLFF

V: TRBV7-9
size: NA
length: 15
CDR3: CASSTNRQGSYGYTF

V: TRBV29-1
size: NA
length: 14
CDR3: CSVENGRTTDTQYF

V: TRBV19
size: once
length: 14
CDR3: CASSNLGLNYEQYF

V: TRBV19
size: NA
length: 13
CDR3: CASGPRGRDEQYF

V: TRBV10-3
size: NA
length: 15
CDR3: CAISEDSRFNYGYTF

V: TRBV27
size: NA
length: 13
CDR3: CASSLGGSYEQYF

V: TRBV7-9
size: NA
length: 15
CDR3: CASSVPQGLGETQYF

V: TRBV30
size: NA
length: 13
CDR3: CAWSLGQGDGYTF

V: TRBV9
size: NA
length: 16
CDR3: CASGTSDRGLSGELFF

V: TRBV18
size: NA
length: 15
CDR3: CASSPQSGQNQPQHF

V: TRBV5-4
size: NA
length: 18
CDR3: CATLGPSGRSKHQETQYF